The sample holds a few counts of the clone carrying this TCR beta chain. CDR3 length equals 15 residues. V was trimmed by 6 bases and J by 2 bases, leaving 11 bases between them. Germline V gives CDR1 SNHLY, CDR2 FYNNEI. It was with a sample-barcoded 5' primer and a J-beta primer mix that a second PCR of about 7 to 12 cycles was run. MiXCR, applied by TCRdb to the 5' RACE reads, yields one record per CDR3 protein. The profile shows approximately 810,000 distinct CDR3 sequences, more than 25% of them singletons. Isolation recovered at least 6.5 million PBMCs from every sample. The sample belongs to a study of blood T cells in healthy people across ages. Study-level background: Template switching caught about one barcoded beta molecule for each two T cells.

Specimen: blood. The clonotype comes from a woman of 80 years or more in good health. This chain connects TRBV2 to TRBJ2-6; D not certain. The CDR3 DNA is TGTGCCAGCAGGGGCGAGGCCCCTGGGGCCAACGTCCTGACTTTC. Translated, it gives CASRGEAPGANVLTF.